These 25 T cell receptor beta chains originate from one sample sequenced in a study of blood T cell repertoires in COVID-19. TCRdb keeps only in-frame clones here, not all; method: immunoSEQ multiplex PCR. This table has about 140,000 clones, 80% appearing once. Sequenced input: peripheral blood. The source of these receptors is a man aged 70-80 years who had recovered from COVID-19.

The rearrangement uses TRBV2 and TRBJ1-3; D perhaps matches TRBD1 (6 bases). Trimming stripped 5 bases from V and 4 bases from J, with 15 bases between. From germline, CDR1 is SNHLY and CDR2 FYNNEI. The CDR3 runs to 15 residues. CDR3 DNA: TGTGCCAGCAGTCCCGAGAGGGGGTACGGAAACACCATATATTTT. Translating gives CASSPERGYGNTIYF.

The chain uses TRBV28 and TRBJ1-1, with D possibly being TRBD1 (6 bases). In germline, CDR1 is MDHEN, CDR2 SYDVKM. This CDR3 region has 12 residues. Trimming stripped 2 bases from V and 5 bases from J, with 6 bases between. In nucleotides, the CDR3 is TGTGCCAGCAGTTTAGGACAGACTGAAGCTTTCTTT. It yields the protein CASSLGQTEAFF.

V gene TRBV11-2 combines with J gene TRBJ2-7; 7 nucleotides align to TRBD2. This CDR3 has 14 amino acids. Germline V gene data show CDR1 as SGHAT and CDR2 as FQNNGV. V was clipped by 5 bases and J by 0 bases; unmatched bases: 4. As DNA, the CDR3 is TGTGCCAGCAGCGGGCTAGCGGACTCCTACGAGCAGTACTTC. Translation: CASSGLADSYEQYF.

This clone showed up just a few times. The V gene is TRBV9, the J gene TRBJ2-3; 8 bases are shared with TRBD1. Germline V gene sequence: CDR1 SGDLS, CDR2 YYNGEE. This CDR3 contains 14 residues. V lost 3 bases and J lost 5; bases outside the gene matches: 5. The CDR3 region has the DNA TGTGCCAGCAGCGCAGGACAGGGTCGAGATACGCAGTATTTT. Amino acid sequence: CASSAGQGRDTQYF.

The rearrangement joins TRBV2 to TRBJ2-3; 7 bases map to TRBD2. The germline V gene encodes CDR1 SNHLY and CDR2 FYNNEI. V shed 2 bases, J shed 14 bases, and the junction held 13 bases outside the gene matches. The CDR3 consists of 14 residues. The CDR3 region is CASSELRSSGLGYF. Here the CDR3 DNA reads TGTGCCAGCAGTGAATTGCGGTCTAGCGGATTGGGGTATTTT.

The chain carries TRBV11-2 and TRBJ2-7, with TRBD2 matching 10 bases. Germline V gene lookup returns CDR1 SGHAT and CDR2 FQNNGV. The CDR3 length is 16 residues. The junction had 11 bases not matched to a gene; V was cut back by 4 bases and J by 5 bases. CDR3 amino acids: CASSSAAGGAQNEQYF. Here the CDR3 DNA reads TGTGCCAGCAGCTCAGCAGCGGGGGGGGCGCAAAACGAGCAGTACTTC.

This chain connects TRBV10-3 to TRBJ1-1; D may be TRBD1 (6 bases). V lost 3 bases to trimming and J lost 0 bases, with 11 bases between them. CDR1 is ENHRY, CDR2 SYGVKD, per germline. The CDR3 runs to 15 residues. The CDR3 nucleotides read TGTGCCATCAGTGATATACAGGGATTGAACACTGAAGCTTTCTTT. Protein product: CAISDIQGLNTEAFF.

This clone was counted a single time. J is TRBJ2-4 and V is TRBV7-9; possible D gene TRBD1, 6 bases. Trimming stripped 2 bases from V and 2 bases from J, with 13 bases between. The germline CDR1 and CDR2 sequences are SEHNR and FQNEAQ (reference sequence). This CDR3 comprises 16 residues. The CDR3 region is CASSLSGVNPKNIQYF. CDR3 DNA sequence: TGTGCCAGCAGCTTATCAGGGGTGAATCCCAAAAACATTCAGTACTTC.

In this sample, this clone turned up a few times. This rearrangement joins TRBV7-9 to TRBJ2-7; possibly TRBD2 for D (5 bases). Trimming left V 0 bases short and J 3 bases short, with 9 bases between. There are 14 residues in the CDR3. Germline V gene sequence: CDR1 SEHNR, CDR2 FQNEAQ (reference sequence). CDR3 bases: TGTGCCAGCAGCTTAGCGGGAGTTCGCTACGAGCAGTACTTC. It codes for CASSLAGVRYEQYF.

The chain uses TRBV6-5 and TRBJ1-2, with D maybe TRBD1 (6 bases). The germline gives CDR1 MNHEY, CDR2 SVGAGI. Trimming pared 8 bases from V and 6 bases from J, leaving 19 bases between. The CDR3 spans 14 residues. CDR3 sequence: CASGITGFDNGYTF. CDR3 DNA sequence: TGTGCCAGCGGAATCACAGGGTTTGACAATGGCTACACCTTC.

This rearrangement joins TRBV27 to TRBJ2-5; tentatively, D is TRBD2 (5 bases). This CDR3 has 13 residues. Per the germline V gene, CDR1 is MNHEY and CDR2 is SMNVEV (reference sequence). V gave up 6 bases and J gave up 6 bases, with 14 bases separating them. The CDR3 DNA sequence: TGTGCCAGCAGCCCCCCCGGGGTGAAGACCCAGTACTTC. Translated, it gives CASSPPGVKTQYF.

The chain links TRBV7-9 to TRBJ1-4, with TRBD1 as a possible D gene (5 bases). The V gene lost 5 bases and the J gene lost 3 bases, with 10 bases spanning the gap. Germline CDR1 and CDR2: SEHNR and FQNEAQ (reference sequence). This CDR3 has 14 amino acids. DNA for the CDR3: TGTGCCAGCAGCACGGGACTATCTAATGAAAAACTGTTTTTT. It codes for CASSTGLSNEKLFF.

The chain is built from TRBV29-1 and TRBJ2-7; D is uncertain. Trimming removed 6 bases from V and 5 bases from J, with 11 bases in between. Germline CDR1 and CDR2: SQVTM and ANQGSEA. The length of the CDR3 is 11 residues. The CDR3 is CSVAVLDEQYF. The CDR3 DNA reads TGCAGCGTCGCGGTTCTCGACGAGCAGTACTTC.

This clone has only a few counts. V and J are TRBV27 and TRBJ2-7, with TRBD1 identical over 9 bases. This CDR3 region has 16 residues. The trim removed 6 bases at V and 3 bases at J, leaving 12 bases unmatched. Germline V lookup: CDR1 MNHEY, CDR2 SMNVEV (reference sequence). In nucleotides, the CDR3 is TGTGCCAGCAGCCGGATTATAGGGACAGGGATCTACGAGCAGTACTTC. Encoded protein: CASSRIIGTGIYEQYF.

The chain recombines TRBV5-1 with TRBJ1-1; D ambiguous. V was pared by 0 bases and J by 5 bases, with 8 bases between. The CDR3 runs 13 residues. CDR1 SGHRS and CDR2 YFSETQ come from the germline V gene. CDR3 in amino acids: CASSLGGGTEAFF. The DNA for the CDR3 is TGCGCCAGCAGCTTGGGTGGAGGAACTGAAGCTTTCTTT.

The chain links TRBV15 to TRBJ2-7; D possibly corresponds to TRBD2 (6 bases). There are 15 residues in the CDR3. Germline lookup yields CDR1 LNHNV and CDR2 YYDKDF (reference sequence). V was clipped by 0 bases and J by 2 bases, with 11 bases between them. CDR3 protein: CATSRDPRGTYEQYF. CDR3 in DNA: TGTGCCACCAGCAGAGACCCGCGGGGTACCTACGAGCAGTACTTC.

V gene TRBV5-1 combines with J gene TRBJ1-2, with D tentatively TRBD1 (6 bases). This CDR3 has 13 amino acids. Trimming took off 4 bases at V and 1 base at J, with 8 bases between the two ends. The V gene's germline CDR1 is SGHRS and CDR2 YFSETQ. CDR3 region: CASSTDSNYGYTF. CDR3 DNA sequence: TGCGCCAGCAGCACGGACAGTAACTATGGCTACACCTTC.

This clone was counted a single time. The chain is built from TRBV27 and TRBJ2-7; 7 positions agree with TRBD1. There are 16 residues in the CDR3. The germline CDR1 and CDR2 sequences are MNHEY and SMNVEV (reference sequence). V shed 7 bases, J shed 5 bases, and the junction held 17 bases outside the gene matches. The CDR3 DNA reads TGTGCCAGCACCCCGTCCCCAAGGGGGCTTCGTGACGAGCAGTACTTC. Its translation: CASTPSPRGLRDEQYF.

The V and J genes are TRBV5-4 and TRBJ2-1; the D gene is possibly TRBD1 (7 bases). The CDR3 is made up of 17 amino acids. Trimming left V 0 bases short and J 5 bases short, with 18 bases between. In germline, CDR1 is SGHNT, CDR2 YYREEE (reference sequence). This chain's CDR3 is CASSLEVNRRGHNEQFF. The CDR3 DNA reads as TGTGCCAGCAGCTTGGAGGTTAATCGGAGGGGGCACAATGAGCAGTTCTTC.

In this sample, this clone turned up once. The chain recombines TRBV14 with TRBJ2-1; the match to TRBD1 covers 7 bases. The length of the CDR3 is 15 residues. CDR1 is SGHDN, CDR2 FVKESK, per germline. V lost 4 bases to trimming and J lost 5 bases; unmatched junction nucleotides: 8. The CDR3 loop is CASSLDRVPNNEQFF. In nucleotides, the CDR3 is TGTGCCAGCAGCCTTGACAGGGTCCCTAACAATGAGCAGTTCTTC.

Only one count was recorded for this clone. The chain is built from TRBV12-3 or TRBV12-4 and TRBJ2-7, with D unresolved. The CDR3 consists of 13 residues. V lost 5 bases and J 6 bases, leaving 14 bases between the germline ends. CDR3 bases: TGTGCCAGCAGTACCCTTTACCCAGGCGAGCAGTACTTC. It yields the protein CASSTLYPGEQYF.

V usage is TRBV19 and J usage is TRBJ2-7; 7 nucleotides agree with TRBD1. CDR1 LNHDA and CDR2 SQIVND come from the germline V gene (reference sequence). This CDR3 is built from 14 residues. The ends lost 6 bases at V and 0 bases at J; junction bases unmatched: 5. The CDR3 DNA is TGTGCCAGTAGCCCGGGACAGCTCTCCTACGAGCAGTACTTC. The encoded protein is CASSPGQLSYEQYF.

Many counts were recorded for this clone. The chain links TRBV5-1 to TRBJ2-5; 7 nucleotides line up with TRBD1. V lost 4 bases, J lost 2 bases, and 8 bases stayed unmatched. The germline V gene has CDR1 SGHRS and CDR2 YFSETQ. This CDR3 is 15 amino acids long. The DNA for the CDR3 is TGCGCCAGCAGCCGCGAGGGACAGTTACAAGAGACCCAGTACTTC. It codes for CASSREGQLQETQYF. The complete variable domain, with remaining parts taken from reference TRBV5-1 and TRBJ2-5, reads KAGVTQTPRYLIKTRGQQVTLSCSPISGHRSVSWYQQTPGQGLQFLFEYFSETQRNKGNFPGRFSGRQFSNSRSEMNVSTLELGDSALYLCASSREGQLQETQYFGPGTRLLVL.

The chain joins TRBV6-5 to TRBJ2-7, with no clear D. The CDR3 has 12 amino acids. Germline CDR1 reads MNHEY; CDR2 reads SVGAGI. Between the trimmed V and J ends, which lost 6 bases and 2 bases, there was a span of 8 bases. The CDR3 region is CASSPLAYEQYF. The CDR3 DNA sequence: TGTGCCAGCAGCCCCCTAGCCTACGAGCAGTACTTC.

This chain joins TRBV3-1 (or the pseudogene TRBV3-2) and TRBJ2-7, with a weak D call TRBD2 (5 bases). V was clipped by 3 bases and J by 6 bases, with 15 bases between them. The germline CDR1 and CDR2 sequences are LGHDT and YNNKEL (reference sequence). CDR3 size: 14 residues. The CDR3 DNA reads TGTGCCAGCAGCCAGAAAGGTTCGGGGTCCGAGCAGTACTTC. Translated, it gives CASSQKGSGSEQYF.